This entry concerns a single T cell receptor (beta chain). Its antigen is unknown. Libraries were prepared by immunoSEQ multiplex PCR; TCRdb keeps only in-frame clonotypes and omits some of them. The sample shows fewer than 200,000 clones, roughly 90% of them seen only once. This entry comes from a study of radiation and T cells in renal cell carcinoma. V was pared by 1 base and J by 2 bases, with 10 bases between. The CDR3 spans 14 residues. Per germline, CDR1 SGHRS and CDR2 YFSETQ. Time point denoted: blood 4 weeks post-SBRT, at nephrectomy. The treatment denotes: 15 Gy SBRT to primary tumor, nephrectomy 4 weeks later. Study conclusions and caveats: Top tumor clonotypes rose in blood 2 weeks post-radiation, then contracted. Pretreatment tumor biopsies were lacking, so baseline clonotypes are unknown.

The sample in question was blood, obtained from a patient whose treatment included radiotherapy and nephrectomy. The clonotype originates from a woman in her forties or fifties with renal cell carcinoma. This rearrangement joins TRBV5-1 to TRBJ2-7, with TRBD2 as a possible D gene (6 bases). The CDR3 region is CASSLLGGTYEQYF. CDR3 bases: TGCGCCAGCAGCTTGTTGGGGGGAACCTACGAGCAGTACTTC.